A selection of T cell receptor beta chains follows, all from one sample in a study of cytomegalovirus exposure and HLA in healthy donors. TCRdb's table, derived via immunoSEQ multiplex PCR, lists solely in-frame clones and lacks some. The sample includes 130,000 to 150,000 clones, roughly four fifths seen only once; the top ten take roughly 9.7%. Sequencing was done on a sample of PBMCs. Source of these receptors: a woman in her sixties in good health and CMV-seropositive. Each CDR3 is given without its conserved first and last residue. The order of the fields is V gene, CDR3 protein.

v_gene: TRBV20-1; CDR3aa: SAGGSTEAF
v_gene: TRBV5-6; CDR3aa: ASSSGISRPRRGEQY
v_gene: TRBV29-1; CDR3aa: SVNRLAWVGETQY
v_gene: TRBV15; CDR3aa: ATSRDRDWYYEQY
v_gene: TRBV5-1; CDR3aa: ASSLSSHNEQF
v_gene: TRBV2; CDR3aa: ASRGTSGLETQY
v_gene: TRBV4-3; CDR3aa: ASSVLGTTLNEQF
v_gene: TRBV11-2; CDR3aa: ASSLVPGLAGGYEQY
v_gene: TRBV2; CDR3aa: ASSVGTSSIADTQY
v_gene: TRBV7-9; CDR3aa: ASSLSGNTEAF
v_gene: TRBV10-3; CDR3aa: AISESGGSGVYNEQF